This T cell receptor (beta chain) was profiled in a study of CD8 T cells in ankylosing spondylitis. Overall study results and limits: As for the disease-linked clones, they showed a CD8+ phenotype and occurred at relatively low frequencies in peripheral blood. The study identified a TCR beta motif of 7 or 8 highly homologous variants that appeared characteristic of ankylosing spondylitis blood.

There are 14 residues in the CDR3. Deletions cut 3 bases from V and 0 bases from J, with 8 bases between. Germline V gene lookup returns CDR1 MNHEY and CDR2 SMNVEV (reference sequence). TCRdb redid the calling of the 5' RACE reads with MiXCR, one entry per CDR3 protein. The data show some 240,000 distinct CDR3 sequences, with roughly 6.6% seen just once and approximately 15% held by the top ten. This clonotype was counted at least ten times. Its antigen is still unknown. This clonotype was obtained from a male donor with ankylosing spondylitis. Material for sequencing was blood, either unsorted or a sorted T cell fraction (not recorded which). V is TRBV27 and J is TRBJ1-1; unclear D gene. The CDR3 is CASSFGLLNTEAFF. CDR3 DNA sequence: TGTGCCAGCAGTTTCGGCCTACTGAACACTGAAGCTTTCTTT.